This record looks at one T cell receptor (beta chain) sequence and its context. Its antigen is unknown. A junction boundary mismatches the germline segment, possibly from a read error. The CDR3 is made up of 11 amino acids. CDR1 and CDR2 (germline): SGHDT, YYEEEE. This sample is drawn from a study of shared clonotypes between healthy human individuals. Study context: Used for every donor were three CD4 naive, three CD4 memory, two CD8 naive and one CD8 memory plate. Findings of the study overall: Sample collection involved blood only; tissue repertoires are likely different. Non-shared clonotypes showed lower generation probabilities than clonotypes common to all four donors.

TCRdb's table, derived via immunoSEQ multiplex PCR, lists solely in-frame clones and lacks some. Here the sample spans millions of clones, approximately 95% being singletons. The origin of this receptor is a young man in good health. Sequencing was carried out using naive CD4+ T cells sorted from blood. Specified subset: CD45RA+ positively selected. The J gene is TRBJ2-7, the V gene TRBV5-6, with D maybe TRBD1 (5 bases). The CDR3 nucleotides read TGTGCCAGCAGCTCTACAGGTCAAAAACACTTC. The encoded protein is CASSSTGQKHF.